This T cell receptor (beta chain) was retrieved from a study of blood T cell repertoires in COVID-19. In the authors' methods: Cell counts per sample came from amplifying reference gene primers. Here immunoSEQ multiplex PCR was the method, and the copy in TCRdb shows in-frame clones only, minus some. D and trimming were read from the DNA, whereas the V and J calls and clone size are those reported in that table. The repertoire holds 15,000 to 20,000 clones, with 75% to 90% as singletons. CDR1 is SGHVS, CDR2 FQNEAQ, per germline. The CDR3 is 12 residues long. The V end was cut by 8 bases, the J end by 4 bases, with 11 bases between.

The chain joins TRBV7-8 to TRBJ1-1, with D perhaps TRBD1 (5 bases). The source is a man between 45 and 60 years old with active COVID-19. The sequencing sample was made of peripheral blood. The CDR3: CASAIGVTEAFF. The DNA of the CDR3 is TGTGCCAGCGCCATAGGGGTCACTGAAGCTTTCTTT. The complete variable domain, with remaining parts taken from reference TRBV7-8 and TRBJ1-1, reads GAGVSQSPRYKVAKRGQDVALRCDPISGHVSLFWYQQALGQGPEFLTYFQNEAQLDKSGLPSDRFFAERPEGSVSTLKIQRTQQEDSAVYLCASAIGVTEAFFGQGTRLTVV.